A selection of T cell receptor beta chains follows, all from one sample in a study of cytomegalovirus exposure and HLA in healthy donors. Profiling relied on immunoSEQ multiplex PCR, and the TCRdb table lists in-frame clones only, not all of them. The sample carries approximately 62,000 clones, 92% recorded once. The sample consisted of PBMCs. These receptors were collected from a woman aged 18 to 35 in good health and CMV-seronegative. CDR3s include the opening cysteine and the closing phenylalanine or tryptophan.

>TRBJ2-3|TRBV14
CASSQERLLAQLRSTQYF
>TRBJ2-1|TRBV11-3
CASSPGNSPRGEQFF
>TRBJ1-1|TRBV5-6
CASSRMGQGEGEAFF
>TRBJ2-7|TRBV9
CASSPTLAGSSYEQYF
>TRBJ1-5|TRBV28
CASRLQGYQPQHF
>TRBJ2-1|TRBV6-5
CASSDGLAGGTKFF
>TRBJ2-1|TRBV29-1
CSVESRGWAGNSYNEQFF
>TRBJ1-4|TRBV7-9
CASSPGDRIFDNEKLFF
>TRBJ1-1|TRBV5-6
CASSRDTQQAFF
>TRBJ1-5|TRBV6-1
CAGGTGSGNQPQHF
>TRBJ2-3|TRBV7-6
CASSGAGHTQYF
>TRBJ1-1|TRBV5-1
CASSLEGGGAEAFF
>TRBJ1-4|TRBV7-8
CASSSIKGHSIWGNEKLFF
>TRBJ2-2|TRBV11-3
CASSFTENTGELFF
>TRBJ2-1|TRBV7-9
CASSSEERYNEQFF
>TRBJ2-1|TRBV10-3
CAITGQRGAEQFF
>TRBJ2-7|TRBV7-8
CASSLAWDRQLGHYEQYF
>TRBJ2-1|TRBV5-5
CASSLDRDSYYNEQFF
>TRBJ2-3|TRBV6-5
CATAGGADTQYF
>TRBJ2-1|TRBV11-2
CASSSAHRGRAPVNEQFF
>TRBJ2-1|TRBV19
CASSPGGGRDNEQFF
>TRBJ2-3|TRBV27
CASRLLSTDTQYF
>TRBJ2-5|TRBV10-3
CAIRAGGEGETQYF
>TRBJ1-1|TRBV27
CASSVTGGSNTEAFF
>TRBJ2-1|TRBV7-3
CASSPGQGSSQFF
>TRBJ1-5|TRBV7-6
CASSLGGYGNQPQHF
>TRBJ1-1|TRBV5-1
CASSPSGTVAFF
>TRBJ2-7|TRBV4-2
CASSQEGTGGVEQYF
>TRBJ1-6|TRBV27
CASSERTGRPLHF
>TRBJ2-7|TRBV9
CASSLEDRVYEQYF
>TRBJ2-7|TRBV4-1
CASSRSGLAGGSEQYF
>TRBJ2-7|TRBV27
CASSLSSPGGYEQYF
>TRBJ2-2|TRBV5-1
CASSTDRGDTGELFF
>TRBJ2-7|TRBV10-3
CAISEPSSYEQYF
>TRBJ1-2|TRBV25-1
CASSERGGGYTF
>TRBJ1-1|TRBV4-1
CASATFAEAFF
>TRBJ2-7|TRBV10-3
CAISGGQGQGFRYEQYF
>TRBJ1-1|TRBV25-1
CASSPQTGEAFF
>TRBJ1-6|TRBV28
CASSLFLFLEQINSPLHF
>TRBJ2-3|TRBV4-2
CASSQAGGAQDTQYF
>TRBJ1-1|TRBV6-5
CASSYSTGTEAFF
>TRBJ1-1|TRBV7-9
CASSIRRGNTEAFF
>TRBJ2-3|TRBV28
CASSWGRNTDTQYF
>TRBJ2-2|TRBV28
CASSPKSWGPAGELFF
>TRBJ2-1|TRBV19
CASSTKGIRDNEQFF
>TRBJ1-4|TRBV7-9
CASSLEGATNEKLFF
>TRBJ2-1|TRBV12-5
CASGLGAGGIHEQFF
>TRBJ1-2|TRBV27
CASSLSGVPHYGYTF
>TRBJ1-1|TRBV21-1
CASSKGIYAMDRGNTEAFF
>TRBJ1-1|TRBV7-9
CASSLEPVAQAGAFF
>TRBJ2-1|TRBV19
CASSIDLRTSWSDEQFF
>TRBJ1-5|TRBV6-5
CASSLTGTGLHF
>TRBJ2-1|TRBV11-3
CASSSGQGIYNEQFF
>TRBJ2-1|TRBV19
CASRLRTGYNEQFF